What follows are 14 T cell receptor beta chains derived from one specimen sequenced in a study of blood T cell repertoires in COVID-19. Clones were sequenced by immunoSEQ multiplex PCR, and TCRdb holds only the in-frame ones, with some missing. The sample lists around 250,000 clones; about four fifths were seen once. Sequencing was done on a sample of peripheral blood. The source of these receptors is a young man who had recovered from COVID-19.

The J gene is TRBJ1-2, the V gene TRBV7-8, with D perhaps TRBD1 (6 bases). Germline CDR1 and CDR2: SGHVS and FQNEAQ. This CDR3 spans 14 amino acids. Trimming pared 1 base from V and 3 bases from J, leaving 9 bases between. The CDR3 bases are TGTGCCAGCAGCTTAGTTAACAGGGACTATGGCTACACCTTC. Its protein is CASSLVNRDYGYTF. Together with reference TRBV7-8 and TRBJ1-2, the CDR3 gives the full variable domain: GAGVSQSPRYKVAKRGQDVALRCDPISGHVSLFWYQQALGQGPEFLTYFQNEAQLDKSGLPSDRFFAERPEGSVSTLKIQRTQQEDSAVYLCASSLVNRDYGYTFGSGTRLTVV.

The sample holds a few counts of this clone. DNA of the CDR3: TGTGCCAGCAGCTTTCGTGGACTAGCGGGGGGCGTCGCGAACACCGGGGAGCTGTTTTTT. Translating gives CASSFRGLAGGVANTGELFF. This chain joins TRBV7-6 and TRBJ2-2, with 14 nucleotides matching TRBD2. With 3 bases clipped from V and 0 bases from J, the junction kept 9 bases outside the gene matches. This CDR3 spans 20 amino acids. Looked up from germline, CDR1 is SGHVS and CDR2 is FNYEAQ.

V gene TRBV6-6 combines with J gene TRBJ2-2; 7 bases are a match to TRBD2. Trimming cost V 6 bases and J 0 bases; bases outside gene matches: 4. Germline V lookup: CDR1 MNHNY, CDR2 SVGAGI (reference sequence). The CDR3 is made up of 15 amino acids. The CDR3 protein is CASSNGGANTGELFF. Here the CDR3 DNA reads TGTGCCAGCAGCAATGGGGGGGCGAACACCGGGGAGCTGTTTTTT.

V is TRBV6-5 and J is TRBJ1-4; 7 positions match TRBD1. This CDR3 comprises 16 residues. J was trimmed by 2 bases and V by 2 bases; bases with no gene match: 5. CDR1 and CDR2 (germline): MNHEY, SVGAGI. The CDR3, as DNA: TGTGCCAGCAGTTACGACAGGGTGACGACTAATGAAAAACTGTTTTTT. Its translation is CASSYDRVTTNEKLFF.

The sample holds a few counts of this clone. The rearrangement uses TRBV14 and TRBJ2-7, with D maybe TRBD1 (6 bases). Trimming removed 3 bases from V and 6 bases from J, with 24 bases in between. Germline V gene data show CDR1 as SGHDN and CDR2 as FVKESK. The CDR3 runs to 17 residues. DNA for the CDR3: TGTGCCAGCAGCCATCTCTTCGGACAGAGAAACTCGGGCGAGCAGTACTTC. Amino acid sequence: CASSHLFGQRNSGEQYF.

In this sample, this clone turned up a few times. The chain links TRBV6-5 to TRBJ1-1; tentative D call: TRBD1 (5 bases). The V gene's germline CDR1 is MNHEY and CDR2 SVGAGI. V was clipped by 4 bases and J by 1 base, with 13 bases between them. The CDR3 totals 15 residues. This chain's CDR3 is CASSFSRQTNTEAFF. CDR3 sequence (DNA): TGTGCCAGCAGTTTCTCCCGACAGACGAACACTGAAGCTTTCTTT.

The V and J genes are TRBV4-2 and TRBJ1-2; 7 bases agree with TRBD1. V trimming: 3 bases; J trimming: 2 bases; junction bases outside the gene matches: 9. Germline CDR1 and CDR2: LGHNA and YNFKEQ. This CDR3 is built from 16 residues. CDR3 sequence: CASSHGTELGNYGYTF. The CDR3, as DNA: TGTGCCAGCAGCCATGGGACAGAGCTCGGAAACTATGGCTACACCTTC.

This clone was detected once. The rearrangement joins TRBV29-1 to TRBJ1-1; maybe TRBD1 (6 bases). This CDR3 is 13 amino acids long. From germline, CDR1 is SQVTM and CDR2 ANQGSEA. Trimming removed 2 bases from V and 0 bases from J, with 7 bases in between. The CDR3: CSVEQGLNTEAFF. The DNA of the CDR3 is TGCAGCGTTGAACAGGGGCTGAACACTGAAGCTTTCTTT. Full variable domain (missing parts from reference TRBV29-1 and TRBJ1-1): SAVISQKPSRDICQRGTSLTIQCQVDSQVTMMFWYRQQPGQSLTLIATANQGSEATYESGFVIDKFPISRPNLTFSTLTVSNMSPEDSSIYLCSVEQGLNTEAFFGQGTRLTVV.

This chain uses TRBV9 with TRBJ1-4, with 9 bases lining up with TRBD1. V dropped 3 bases and J dropped 9; count of bases not matched to a gene: 6. Per the germline V gene, CDR1 is SGDLS and CDR2 is YYNGEE. This CDR3 spans 14 amino acids. The CDR3 reads CASSAGQGGKKLFF. DNA of the CDR3: TGTGCCAGCAGCGCGGGACAGGGAGGAAAAAAACTGTTTTTT.

This chain uses TRBV7-3 with TRBJ2-7; weak D call: TRBD1 (6 bases). This CDR3 region has 14 residues. With 0 bases removed from V and 9 bases from J, the gap between germline ends came to 15 bases. Looked up from germline, CDR1 is SGHTA and CDR2 is FQGTGA. In DNA form, the CDR3 reads TGTGCCAGCAGCTTAACCCCAGGGGATAGAGGGCAGTACTTC. It encodes CASSLTPGDRGQYF.

The table lists this clone with a count of one. The chain is built from TRBV19 and TRBJ1-5; possible D gene TRBD1, 5 bases. Trimming took off 7 bases at V and 2 bases at J, with 15 bases between the two ends. This CDR3 has 15 amino acids. Germline assignment: CDR1 LNHDA and CDR2 SQIVND (reference sequence). CDR3 in DNA: TGTGCCAGTAACCGGGGGGGATATGGCAATCAGCCCCAGCATTTT. Protein: CASNRGGYGNQPQHF.

V usage is TRBV2 and J usage is TRBJ2-3; 7 bases line up with TRBD1. The CDR3 sequence is 15 residues long. The V and J ends lost 5 bases and 4 bases, in that order; junction bases with no gene match: 9. Germline V gene sequence: CDR1 SNHLY, CDR2 FYNNEI. CDR3 loop: CASSLQNRGPDTQYF. DNA of the CDR3: TGTGCCAGCAGTTTACAAAACAGGGGACCAGATACGCAGTATTTT.

The chain links TRBV25-1 to TRBJ1-1; D unclear. The length of the CDR3 is 13 residues. V gave up 7 bases and J gave up 7 bases, with 16 bases separating them. CDR1 and CDR2 (germline): MGHDK, SYGVNS. The CDR3 sequence is CASTKSPSGEAFF. The CDR3 nucleotides are TGTGCCAGCACTAAGTCCCCCTCCGGTGAAGCTTTCTTT.

The chain uses TRBV5-5 and TRBJ1-5; D is uncertain. CDR3 length: 16 amino acids. The V and J ends lost 1 base and 4 bases respectively, with 15 bases between them. Germline CDR1 and CDR2: SGHKS and YYEKEE (reference sequence). CDR3 in DNA: TGTGCCAGCAGCTTGTCGGCAGCGAGGCCAAATCAGCCCCAGCATTTT. Its translation: CASSLSAARPNQPQHF.